These 30 T cell receptor beta chains were all obtained from the same sample, sequenced in a study of technical replicates of blood from a handful of donors. Data came from immunoSEQ multiplex PCR; TCRdb stores just in-frame clones and leaves some out. Here the sample spans fewer than 70,000 clones, about 86% being singletons. Sequencing used PBMCs. Every receptor here comes from a human donor in good health. Some clones in this sample may be carry-over from other donors' samples.

This sequence joins TRBV15 and TRBJ1-2; 7 bases agree with TRBD1. V lost 5 bases, J lost 8 bases, and 11 bases stayed unmatched. Germline CDR1 and CDR2: LNHNV and YYDKDF (reference sequence). The CDR3 runs to 14 residues. This CDR3 is CATSRTGTATGYTF. The CDR3 region has the DNA TGTGCCACCAGCCGAACCGGGACAGCCACGGGCTACACCTTC.

The chain links TRBV7-4 to TRBJ2-7; 14 bases are shared with TRBD2. The CDR3 is made up of 16 amino acids. The germline V gene has CDR1 SGHVT and CDR2 SQSDAQ. The ends lost 5 bases at V and 3 bases at J; junction bases unmatched: 6. The CDR3: CASSPGLAGGHYEQYF. The CDR3 DNA follows: TGTGCCAGCAGCCCAGGACTAGCGGGGGGACACTACGAGCAGTACTTC.

The sample holds one count of this clone. V and J are TRBV9 and TRBJ2-3; perhaps TRBD2 as D (7 bases). Germline V CDR1 and CDR2: SGDLS, YYNGEE. V was trimmed by 3 bases and J by 4 bases, leaving 12 bases between them. The CDR3 contains 14 residues. For the CDR3, the DNA is TGTGCCAGCAGCGAGAGGGGGGGACCAGATACGCAGTATTTT. It yields the protein CASSERGGPDTQYF.

The chain uses TRBV11-2 and TRBJ1-6, with 9 bases that match TRBD1. The germline V gene has CDR1 SGHAT and CDR2 FQNNGV. CDR3 length: 15 residues. J gave up 8 bases and V 1 base, and 3 bases lay outside the gene matches. This CDR3 reads CASSLGQGVYSPLHF. The CDR3 DNA reads TGTGCCAGCAGCTTAGGACAGGGGGTCTATTCACCCCTCCACTTT.

This clone was observed once. The chain is built from TRBV2 and TRBJ2-1; a possible D gene is TRBD1 (6 bases). CDR1 and CDR2 from the germline V gene are SNHLY and FYNNEI. Trimming took 6 bases from V and 9 from J, leaving 18 bases between them. The CDR3 extends over 14 amino acids. The CDR3 coding sequence is TGTGCCAGCAGGTCGGACAGTCTCCAGAGTGAGCAGTTCTTC. Protein: CASRSDSLQSEQFF.

The chain has TRBV15 and TRBJ1-6; TRBD1 is a possible D gene (5 bases). This CDR3 is built from 15 residues. Between the trimmed V and J ends, which lost 0 bases and 10 bases, there was a span of 13 bases. The V gene's germline CDR1 is LNHNV and CDR2 YYDKDF (reference sequence). The chain's CDR3 is CATSREADTGSPLHF. The DNA of the CDR3 is TGTGCCACCAGCAGAGAAGCTGACACAGGCTCACCCCTCCACTTT.

This chain joins TRBV5-6 and TRBJ2-3; the match to TRBD2 covers 11 bases. Germline trimming cut 7 bases from V and 0 bases from J; bases unmatched to any gene: 7. This CDR3 is 16 amino acids long. In germline, CDR1 is SGHDT, CDR2 YYEEEE. CDR3 nucleotide sequence: TGTGCCAGCGGGCCTAGCGGGGGGTCTAGCACAGATACGCAGTATTTT. Its translation is CASGPSGGSSTDTQYF.

The chain recombines TRBV10-3 with TRBJ1-2; weak D call: TRBD1 (5 bases). V dropped 7 bases and J dropped 5 bases, with 14 bases sitting between them. CDR1 and CDR2 from the germline V gene are ENHRY and SYGVKD. The CDR3 has 13 residues. CDR3 loop: CAITPDGGYGYTF. CDR3 nucleotides: TGTGCCATCACCCCGGACGGGGGATATGGCTACACCTTC.

This sequence joins TRBV7-3 and TRBJ2-5, with 7 bases identical to TRBD1. V lost 5 bases, J lost 4 bases, and 10 bases stayed unmatched. CDR3 length: 15 amino acids. Germline V gene data show CDR1 as SGHTA and CDR2 as FQGTGA. This CDR3 is CASSVSTGSGETQYF. The CDR3 DNA sequence: TGTGCCAGCAGCGTTTCGACAGGGTCGGGAGAGACCCAGTACTTC.

In nucleotides, the CDR3 is TGTGCCAGTAGTATAGACCCTTGGCGGGGCGGTTACGGTGGCTACACCTTC. This encodes CASSIDPWRGGYGGYTF. This chain connects TRBV19 to TRBJ1-2; D is possibly TRBD1 (5 bases). Trimming removed 0 bases at V and 7 bases at J, with 21 bases between. Germline lookup yields CDR1 LNHDA and CDR2 SQIVND (reference sequence). CDR3 size: 17 residues.

The chain has TRBV6-1 and TRBJ1-1; 10 nucleotides match TRBD1. Germline lookup yields CDR1 MNHNS and CDR2 SASEGT. V was pared by 6 bases and J by 5 bases, with 9 bases of the junction left unmatched. The CDR3 has 15 amino acids. The CDR3 is CASRGAGTGVTEAFF. The CDR3 nucleotides are TGTGCCAGCAGGGGGGCCGGGACAGGGGTTACTGAAGCTTTCTTT.

V and J are TRBV5-6 and TRBJ1-1; tentative D call: TRBD1 (5 bases). The germline V and J ends were trimmed by 9 bases and 3 bases, with 12 bases remaining between them. The germline gives CDR1 SGHDT, CDR2 YYEEEE. The CDR3 totals 12 residues. The CDR3 nucleotides read TGTGCCACAGGGACTCACCACACTGAAGCTTTCTTT. Protein product: CATGTHHTEAFF.

There are a few counts of this clone. V is TRBV27 and J is TRBJ1-4, with a possible D match to TRBD1 (6 bases). Trimming pared 2 bases from V and 5 bases from J, leaving 12 bases between. CDR1 is MNHEY and CDR2 is SMNVEV in the germline V gene (reference sequence). This CDR3 region has 15 residues. The DNA for the CDR3 is TGTGCCAGCAGTTTAGGCAGGGGAGCGAATGAAAAACTGTTTTTT. Translation gives CASSLGRGANEKLFF.

The rearrangement joins TRBV2 to TRBJ1-2; no clear D gene. The CDR3 is 12 residues long. Trimming stripped 8 bases from V and 4 bases from J, with 11 bases between. Germline values: CDR1 SNHLY, CDR2 FYNNEI. The CDR3 reads CASAILSYGYTF. The CDR3 DNA is TGTGCCAGCGCCATTCTGAGCTATGGCTACACCTTC.

The chain joins TRBV6-5 to TRBJ2-6, with D perhaps TRBD2 (6 bases). Trimming stripped 0 bases from V and 1 base from J, with 7 bases between. Germline CDR1 MNHEY, CDR2 SVGAGI. The CDR3 is made up of 16 amino acids. The CDR3 reads CASSYSRGSGANVLTF. CDR3 sequence (DNA): TGTGCCAGCAGTTACTCACGGGGGTCTGGGGCCAACGTCCTGACTTTC.

The V gene is TRBV19, the J gene TRBJ1-2; TRBD1 agrees at 7 bases. Germline values: CDR1 LNHDA, CDR2 SQIVND (reference sequence). The length of the CDR3 is 17 residues. Trimming at V came to 4 bases and at J to 10 bases, leaving 21 bases not matched to a gene. CDR3 protein: CASSTRPGTAFTPSYTF. In DNA form, the CDR3 reads TGTGCCAGTAGTACCCGTCCCGGGACAGCTTTTACTCCGTCCTACACCTTC.

The CDR3 sequence: CASSFEGLGVFF. The CDR3 DNA reads as TGTGCCAGCAGCTTTGAGGGACTAGGTGTTTTCTTC. The chain joins TRBV11-2 to TRBJ2-1; TRBD2 matches at 8 bases. V lost 3 bases, J lost 16 bases, and 8 bases stayed unmatched. This CDR3 comprises 12 residues. Germline V lookup: CDR1 SGHAT, CDR2 FQNNGV.

The genes are TRBV4-3 and TRBJ2-7; weak D call: TRBD1 (6 bases). The CDR3 covers 15 residues. Germline V lookup: CDR1 LGHNA, CDR2 YSLEER. Deletions cut 1 base from V and 3 bases from J, with 13 bases between. CDR3 protein: CASSQASQGSYEQYF. The CDR3, as DNA: TGCGCCAGCAGCCAAGCCTCACAGGGCAGCTACGAGCAGTACTTC.

The V call is TRBV6-5, the J call TRBJ1-1; D gene ambiguous. CDR3 length equals 12 residues. Germline assignment: CDR1 MNHEY and CDR2 SVGAGI. The V end lost 4 bases, the J end lost 7 bases, and 10 bases lay between the germline ends. As DNA, the CDR3 is TGTGCCAGCAGTTCCATCACTTATGAAGCTTTCTTT. Protein product: CASSSITYEAFF.

The chain joins TRBV4-1 to TRBJ1-6; D call uncertain. Germline V gives CDR1 MGHRA, CDR2 YSYEKL. CDR3 length equals 16 residues. V shed 4 bases and J shed 0 bases, with 10 bases lying between them. Here the CDR3 reads CASSPFPSSYNSPLHF. The CDR3 DNA is TGCGCCAGCAGCCCCTTCCCGAGCTCCTATAATTCACCCCTCCACTTT.

About this clone itself: One end of the junction varies from germline; a read error may be responsible. The rearrangement uses TRBV18 and TRBJ2-7; 7 nucleotides align to TRBD1. The CDR3 runs 14 residues. CDR1 is KGHSH, CDR2 LQKENI, per germline. This CDR3 is CASSPQGISYEQYF. The CDR3 DNA is TGTGCCAGCTCGCCACAGGGGATCTCCTACGAGCAGTACTTC. The whole variable domain, filled in from reference TRBV18 and TRBJ2-7, reads NAGVMQNPRHLVRRRGQEARLRCSPMKGHSHVYWYRQLPEEGLKFMVYLQKENIIDESGMPKERFSAEFPKEGPSILRIQQVVRGDSAAYFCASSPQGISYEQYFGPGTRLTVT.

The rearrangement joins TRBV5-1 to TRBJ1-1; 9 bases map to TRBD1. From germline, CDR1 is SGHRS and CDR2 YFSETQ. V was pared by 3 bases and J by 11 bases, with 8 bases of the junction left unmatched. The CDR3 runs 13 residues. CDR3 in amino acids: CASSSGTGMNAFF. DNA of the CDR3: TGCGCCAGCAGCTCCGGGACAGGGATGAATGCTTTCTTT.

The rearrangement links TRBV7-9 to TRBJ1-3; TRBD1 might be the D (6 bases). CDR3 length: 14 amino acids. Trimming removed 4 bases from V and 1 base from J, with 8 bases in between. The germline CDR1 and CDR2 sequences are SEHNR and FQNEAQ (reference sequence). The CDR3 spells CASSSQGSGNTIYF. The CDR3 coding sequence is TGTGCCAGCAGCTCGCAGGGGTCTGGAAACACCATATATTTT.

CDR3 nucleotides: TGTGCCAGCAGCCCCCTTGGGGGGGGGCTCAACGAGCAGTACTTC. Translating it yields CASSPLGGGLNEQYF. The V gene is TRBV9, the J gene TRBJ2-7; D may be TRBD2 (7 bases). This CDR3 has 15 residues. V shed 4 bases and J shed 5 bases, with 19 bases lying between them. Germline V gene lookup returns CDR1 SGDLS and CDR2 YYNGEE.

This clone was seen a few times. This chain joins TRBV19 and TRBJ2-1; 7 bases map to TRBD1. V was pared by 3 bases and J by 7 bases, with 9 bases of the junction left unmatched. Germline-derived CDR1 and CDR2 are LNHDA and SQIVND (reference sequence). The CDR3 spans 15 residues. The CDR3 reads CASSISGTEPNEQFF. DNA for the CDR3: TGTGCCAGTAGTATCTCCGGGACAGAGCCTAATGAGCAGTTCTTC.

This clone was seen only once. The V call is TRBV6-4, the J call TRBJ2-1, with TRBD1 identical over 9 bases. J lost 6 bases, V lost 6 bases, and 9 bases had no gene match. The CDR3 contains 15 residues. Germline-derived CDR1 and CDR2 are MRHNA and SNTAGT. The CDR3 DNA is TGTGCCAGCAGCCTGGGACAGGGTGGTTCCAATGAGCAGTTCTTC. It is translated as CASSLGQGGSNEQFF.

This clone was observed a handful of times. This sequence joins TRBV9 and TRBJ1-2, with 9 bases matching TRBD1. The CDR3 has 12 amino acids. V shed 4 bases and J 7 bases; nucleotides not matched to a gene: 2. The V gene's germline CDR1 is SGDLS and CDR2 YYNGEE. As DNA, the CDR3 is TGTGCCAGCAGCCCGGACAGGGGTGGCTACACCTTC. It specifies CASSPDRGGYTF.

The chain uses TRBV6-1 and TRBJ1-5; D might be TRBD1 (5 bases). The V gene's germline CDR1 is MNHNS and CDR2 SASEGT. The CDR3 is made up of 15 amino acids. V lost 8 bases and J 2 bases, leaving 16 bases between the germline ends. The CDR3 reads CASGLGVGGNQPQHF. DNA for the CDR3: TGTGCCAGCGGCCTAGGGGTAGGTGGCAATCAGCCCCAGCATTTT.

This chain uses TRBV9 with TRBJ2-1; 8 nucleotides agree with TRBD1. Trimming removed 0 bases from V and 1 base from J; junction bases left unmatched: 6. Germline-derived CDR1 and CDR2 are SGDLS and YYNGEE. The length of the CDR3 is 17 residues. DNA of the CDR3: TGTGCCAGCAGCGTAGCGGACAGGGCCGGGTCCTACAATGAGCAGTTCTTC. This sequence encodes CASSVADRAGSYNEQFF.

This chain connects TRBV5-1 to TRBJ2-2; 10 bases are a match to TRBD2. CDR3 length: 16 amino acids. V was pared by 4 bases and J by 5 bases, with 8 bases of the junction left unmatched. CDR1 is SGHRS, CDR2 YFSETQ, per germline. The CDR3 nucleotides read TGCGCCAGCAGCCTACCCAGCGGGGGGGCAACCGGGGAGCTGTTTTTT. This sequence encodes CASSLPSGGATGELFF. The whole variable domain, filled in from reference TRBV5-1 and TRBJ2-2, reads KAGVTQTPRYLIKTRGQQVTLSCSPISGHRSVSWYQQTPGQGLQFLFEYFSETQRNKGNFPGRFSGRQFSNSRSEMNVSTLELGDSALYLCASSLPSGGATGELFFGEGSRLTVL.